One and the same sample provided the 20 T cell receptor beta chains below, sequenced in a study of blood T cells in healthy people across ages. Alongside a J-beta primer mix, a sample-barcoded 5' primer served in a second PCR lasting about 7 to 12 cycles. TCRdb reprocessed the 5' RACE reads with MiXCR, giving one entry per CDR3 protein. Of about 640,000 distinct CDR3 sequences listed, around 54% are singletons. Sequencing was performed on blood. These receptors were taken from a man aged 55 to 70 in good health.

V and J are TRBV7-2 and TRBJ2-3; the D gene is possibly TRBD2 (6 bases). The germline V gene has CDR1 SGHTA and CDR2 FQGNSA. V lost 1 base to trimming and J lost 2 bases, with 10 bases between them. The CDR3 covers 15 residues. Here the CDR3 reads CASSLVGLDTDTQYF. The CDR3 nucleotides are TGTGCCAGCAGCTTAGTGGGACTCGACACAGATACGCAGTATTTT.

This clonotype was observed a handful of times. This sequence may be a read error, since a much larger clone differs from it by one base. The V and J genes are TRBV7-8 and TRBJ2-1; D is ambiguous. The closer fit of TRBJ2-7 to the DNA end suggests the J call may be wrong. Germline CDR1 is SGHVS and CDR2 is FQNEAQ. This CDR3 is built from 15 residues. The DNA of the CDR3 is TGTGCCAGCAGCTCCAGGAAGAGCTCCTACAATGAGCAGTACTTC. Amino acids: CASSSRKSSYNEQYF.

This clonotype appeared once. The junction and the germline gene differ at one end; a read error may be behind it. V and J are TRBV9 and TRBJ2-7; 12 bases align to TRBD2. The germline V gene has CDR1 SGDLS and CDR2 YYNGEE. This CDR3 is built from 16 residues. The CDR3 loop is CAGSGQLAGGSYEQYF. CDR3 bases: TGTGCCGGCAGCGGACAACTAGCGGGGGGCTCCTACGAGCAGTACTTC.

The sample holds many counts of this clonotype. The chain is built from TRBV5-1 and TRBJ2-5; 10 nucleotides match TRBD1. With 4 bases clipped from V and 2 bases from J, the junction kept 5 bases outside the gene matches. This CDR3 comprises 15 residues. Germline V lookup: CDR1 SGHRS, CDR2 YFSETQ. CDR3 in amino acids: CASSGRQGAQETQYF. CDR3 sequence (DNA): TGCGCCAGCAGCGGGCGACAGGGGGCTCAAGAGACCCAGTACTTC. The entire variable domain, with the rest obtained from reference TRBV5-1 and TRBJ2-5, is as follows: KAGVTQTPRYLIKTRGQQVTLSCSPISGHRSVSWYQQTPGQGLQFLFEYFSETQRNKGNFPGRFSGRQFSNSRSEMNVSTLELGDSALYLCASSGRQGAQETQYFGPGTRLLVL.

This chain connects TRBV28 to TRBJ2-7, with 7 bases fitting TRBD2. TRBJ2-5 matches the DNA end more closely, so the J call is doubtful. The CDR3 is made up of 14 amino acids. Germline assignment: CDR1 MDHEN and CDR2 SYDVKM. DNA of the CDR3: TGTGCCAGCAGTTTCGAAGCGGGGAAAGAGACCCAGTACTTC. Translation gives CASSFEAGKETQYF.

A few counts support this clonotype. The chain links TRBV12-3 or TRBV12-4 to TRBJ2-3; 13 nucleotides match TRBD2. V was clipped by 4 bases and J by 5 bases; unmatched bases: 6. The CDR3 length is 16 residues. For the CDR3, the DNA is TGTGCCAGCAGTTCCCCCGGGACTAGCGGGAAAGATACGCAGTATTTT. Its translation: CASSSPGTSGKDTQYF.

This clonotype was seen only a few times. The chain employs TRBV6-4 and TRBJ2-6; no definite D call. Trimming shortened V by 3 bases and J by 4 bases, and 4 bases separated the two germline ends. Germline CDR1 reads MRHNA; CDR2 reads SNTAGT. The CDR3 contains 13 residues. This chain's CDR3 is CASSEEGANVLTF. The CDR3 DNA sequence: TGTGCCAGCAGTGAGGAAGGGGCCAACGTCCTGACTTTC.

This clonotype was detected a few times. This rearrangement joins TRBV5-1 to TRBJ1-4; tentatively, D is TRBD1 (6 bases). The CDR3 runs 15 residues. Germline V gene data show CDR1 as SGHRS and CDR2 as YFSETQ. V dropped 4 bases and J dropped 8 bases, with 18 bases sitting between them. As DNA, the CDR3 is TGCGCCAGCAGCGTCACAGGGAGGGGAATGGAAAAACTGTTTTTT. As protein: CASSVTGRGMEKLFF.

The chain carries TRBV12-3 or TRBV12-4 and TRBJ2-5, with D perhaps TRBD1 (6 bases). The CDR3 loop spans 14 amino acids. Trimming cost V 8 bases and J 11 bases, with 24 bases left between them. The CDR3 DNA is TGTGCCAGCGGGCGACAGGCCCTGAATAGAGGGCAGTACTTC. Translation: CASGRQALNRGQYF.

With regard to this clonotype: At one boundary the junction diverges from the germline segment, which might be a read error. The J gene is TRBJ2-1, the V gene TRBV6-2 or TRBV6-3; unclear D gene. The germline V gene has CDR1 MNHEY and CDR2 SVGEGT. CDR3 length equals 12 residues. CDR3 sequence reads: CASSYSYKEQFF. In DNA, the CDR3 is TGTGCCAGCAGTTACTCCTACAAGGAGCAGTTCTTC.

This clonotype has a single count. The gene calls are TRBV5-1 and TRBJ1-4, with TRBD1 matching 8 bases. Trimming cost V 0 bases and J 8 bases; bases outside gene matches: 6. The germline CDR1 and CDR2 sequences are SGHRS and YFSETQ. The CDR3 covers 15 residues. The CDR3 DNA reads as TGCGCCAGCAGCTTGGGGACAGGGCGAAGGGAAAAACTGTTTTTT. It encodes CASSLGTGRREKLFF.

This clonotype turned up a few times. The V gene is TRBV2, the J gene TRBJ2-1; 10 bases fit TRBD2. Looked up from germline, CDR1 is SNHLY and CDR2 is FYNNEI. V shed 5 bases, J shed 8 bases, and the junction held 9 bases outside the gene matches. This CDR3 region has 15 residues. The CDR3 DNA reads TGTGCCAGCAGTAACCTAGCGGGGGATAGGGATGAGCAGTTCTTC. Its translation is CASSNLAGDRDEQFF.

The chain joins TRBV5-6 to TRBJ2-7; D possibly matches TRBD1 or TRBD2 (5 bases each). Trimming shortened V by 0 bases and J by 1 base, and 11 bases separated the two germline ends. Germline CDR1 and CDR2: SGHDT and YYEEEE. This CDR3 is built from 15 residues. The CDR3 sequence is CASSLGRDGSYEQYF. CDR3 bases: TGTGCCAGCAGCTTGGGTAGGGACGGGTCCTACGAGCAGTACTTC.

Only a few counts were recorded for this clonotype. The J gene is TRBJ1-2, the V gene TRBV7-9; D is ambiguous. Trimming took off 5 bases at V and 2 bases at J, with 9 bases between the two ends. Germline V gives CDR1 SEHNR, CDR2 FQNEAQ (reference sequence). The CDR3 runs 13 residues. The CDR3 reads CASSKRENYGYTF. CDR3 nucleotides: TGTGCCAGCAGCAAACGGGAGAACTATGGCTACACCTTC.

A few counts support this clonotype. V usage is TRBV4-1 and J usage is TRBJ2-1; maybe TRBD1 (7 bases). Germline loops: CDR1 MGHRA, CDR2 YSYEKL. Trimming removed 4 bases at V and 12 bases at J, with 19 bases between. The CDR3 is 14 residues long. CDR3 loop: CASSPGGDRIGQFF. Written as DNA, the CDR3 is TGCGCCAGCAGCCCAGGCGGGGACAGAATCGGGCAGTTCTTC.

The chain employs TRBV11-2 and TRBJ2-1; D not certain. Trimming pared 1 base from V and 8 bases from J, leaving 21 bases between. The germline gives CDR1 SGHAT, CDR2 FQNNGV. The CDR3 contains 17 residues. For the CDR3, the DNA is TGTGCCAGCAGCTTAGTGTCGGGTGCAGGCTTTTACCATGAGCAGTTCTTC. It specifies CASSLVSGAGFYHEQFF.

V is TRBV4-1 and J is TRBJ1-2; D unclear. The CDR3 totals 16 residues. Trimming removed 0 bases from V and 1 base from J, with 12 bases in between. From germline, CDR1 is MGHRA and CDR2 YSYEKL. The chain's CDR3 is CASSQDRRPNNYGYTF. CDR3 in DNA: TGCGCCAGCAGCCAAGATCGTCGACCCAATAACTATGGCTACACCTTC.

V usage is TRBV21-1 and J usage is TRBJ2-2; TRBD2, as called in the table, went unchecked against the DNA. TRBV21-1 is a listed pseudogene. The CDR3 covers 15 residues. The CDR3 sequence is CAILREEGNTGELFF. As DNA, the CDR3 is TGTGCCATCCTCCGAGAGGAGGGAAACACCGGGGAGCTGTTTTTT.

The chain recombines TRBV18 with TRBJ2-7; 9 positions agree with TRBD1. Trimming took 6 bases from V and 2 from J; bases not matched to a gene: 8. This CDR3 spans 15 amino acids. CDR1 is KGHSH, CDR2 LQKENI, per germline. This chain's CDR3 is CASSNTGTGTYEQYF. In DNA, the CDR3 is TGTGCCAGCTCCAATACCGGGACAGGGACCTACGAGCAGTACTTC.

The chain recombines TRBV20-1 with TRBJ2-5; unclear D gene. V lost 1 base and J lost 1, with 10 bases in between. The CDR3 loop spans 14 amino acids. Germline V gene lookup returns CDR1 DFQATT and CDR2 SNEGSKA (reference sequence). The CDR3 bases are TGCAGTGCTAGAGGTTACACCGGCCAAGAGACCCAGTACTTC. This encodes CSARGYTGQETQYF.